This T cell receptor (beta chain) is drawn from a study of T cells after yellow fever vaccination (dated by TCRdb to the late 2010s). Study-level background: The SMART-Seq v4 Ultra Low Input RNA kit was used to prepare libraries from fractions with low cell numbers. Bulk TCR alpha and beta repertoires were sequenced longitudinally to track T-cell clones before and after primary and booster YFV17D yellow fever vaccination. Two healthy male donors made up the cohort, one aged 18 to 30 years and the other aged 30 to 39 years. Blood was drawn at multiple timepoints before and after primary and secondary immunization, with bulk PBMC replicates and cell subsets isolated. The investigation overall reported the following: Computational filtering was needed because FACS-sorted repertoires could contain abundant contaminating clonotypes from the bulk population. Most clones expanded after primary vaccination were re-detected after the booster (almost 98% of CD4 and 88% of CD8), suggesting broad memory maintenance. A small share of clonotypes was detected in both CD4 and CD8 compartments, with the overlap likely arising from convergent recombination. Only a couple of donors were included in the study, so the extent to which the findings can be generalized is limited. Compared with the primary T-cell response, the secondary T-cell response was weaker but faster, peaking on day 5 rather than day 15.

Note on this clonotype: Which antigen it targets is not known. No much larger clone exists at a distance of one base, and base qualities are not known.

Instrument used: Illumina NovaSeq 6000. TCR cDNA was synthesized by 5'RACE template switching, through which a universal primer site and unique molecular identifiers were introduced. Priming for cDNA synthesis came from both the TCR alpha and TCR beta constant segments. Libraries were amplified in two PCR steps, with sample barcodes and sequencing adapters added in the second step. Sequencing of libraries was performed on Illumina HiSeq 2500 (2x100 bp) or NovaSeq (2x150 bp). In the authors' own workflow: Reads were demultiplexed and collapsed into UMI consensus sequences with MIGEC, and V(D)J alignment was performed with MiXCR. Clonotypes responding to the vaccine were identified with edgeR on replicate PBMC samples, with the criteria of FDR below 0.01 and a log2 fold change above 5 up to day 15. Each bulk clonotype was labeled CD4 or CD8 based on which sequenced repertoire, CD4 or CD8, contained the clonotype at higher abundance. Clones were called with MiXCR by TCRdb after fastp trimmed the public reads at Q25, and only in-frame beta chains were retained. Each entry merges the rows of one CDR3 protein and shows their most common DNA and genes. V and J calls and clone size were set by TCRdb, not the authors. This sample comprises 300,000 to 400,000 distinct CDR3 sequences, approximately 4.2% of them detected only once. The top ten clonotypes cover 20% to 30% of the sample.

Trimming removed 5 bases from V and 7 bases from J, leaving 14 bases between the germline ends. The CDR3 runs 13 amino acids, cysteine and phenylalanine included. The only DNA kept is the CDR3, 39 bases in frame from the first base. From a lookup of the germline V gene (reference sequence), CDR1 and CDR2 are SEHNR and FQNEAQ. In the paper's terms, the treatment or condition label means: live attenuated yellow fever vaccine strain. At every blood-draw timepoint, two biological replicates of bulk PBMCs were collected. PBMCs were isolated from peripheral blood using a standard Ficoll-Paque protocol. RNA was extracted with TriZol from bulk PBMCs, CD4 and CD8 fractions, and dextramer-positive and dextramer-negative fractions.

This sequence uses TRBV7-9 and TRBJ2-5; there is no confident call for the D gene. This TCR came from a man in his late teens or twenties who received the YFV17D yellow fever vaccine. The sequencing here drew on PBMCs, taken 5 days after the yellow fever booster vaccination. The base sequence is TGTGCCAGCAGCCTGGGCGGCTCCGGGACCCAGTACTTC. This is translated as CASSLGGSGTQYF.